Here is one T cell receptor beta chain with its context. Per sorted-subset replicate PCR, input was approximately 0.2 ug DNA, representing tens of thousands of T cell genomes. Data came from immunoSEQ multiplex PCR; TCRdb stores just in-frame clones and leaves some out. The sample lists around 750,000 clones, roughly 70% occurring once. The germline V gene encodes CDR1 LGHNA and CDR2 YNFKEQ. V shed 5 bases, J shed 8 bases, and the junction held 6 bases outside the gene matches. The CDR3 loop spans 14 amino acids. The source of the sample is a study of shared clonotypes between healthy human individuals.

This chain joins TRBV4-2 and TRBJ1-4, with 9 positions matching TRBD1. This TCR came from a woman aged 25 to 45 in good health. The sequenced sample consisted of memory CD4+ T cells sorted from blood. The subset here: CD45RA-negative fraction. The CDR3 DNA follows: TGTGCCAGCAGCGGGGGACAGGGACAAGAAAAACTGTTTTTT. Translation: CASSGGQGQEKLFF.